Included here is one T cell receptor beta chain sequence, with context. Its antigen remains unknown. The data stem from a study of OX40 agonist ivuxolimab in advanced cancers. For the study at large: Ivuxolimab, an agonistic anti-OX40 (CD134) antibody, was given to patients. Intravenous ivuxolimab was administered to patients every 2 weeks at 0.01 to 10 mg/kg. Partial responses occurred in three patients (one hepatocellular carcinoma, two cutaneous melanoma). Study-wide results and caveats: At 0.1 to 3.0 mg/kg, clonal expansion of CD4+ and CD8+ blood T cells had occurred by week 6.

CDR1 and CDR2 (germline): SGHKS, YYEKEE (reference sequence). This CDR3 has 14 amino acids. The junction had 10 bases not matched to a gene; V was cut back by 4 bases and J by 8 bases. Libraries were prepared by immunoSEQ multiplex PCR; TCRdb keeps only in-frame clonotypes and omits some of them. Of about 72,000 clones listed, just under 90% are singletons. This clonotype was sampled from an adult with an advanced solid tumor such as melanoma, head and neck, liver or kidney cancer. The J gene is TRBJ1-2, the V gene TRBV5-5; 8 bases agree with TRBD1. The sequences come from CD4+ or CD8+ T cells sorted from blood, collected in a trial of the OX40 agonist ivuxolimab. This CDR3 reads CASSKTGQVEGYTF. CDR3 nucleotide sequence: TGTGCCAGCAGCAAAACGGGACAGGTAGAGGGCTACACCTTC.